These 20 T cell receptor beta chains were sequenced from one sample in a study of cytomegalovirus exposure and HLA in healthy donors. The PCR had 60 Vbeta and 13 Jbeta primers. Measured with immunoSEQ multiplex PCR; TCRdb has only the in-frame clones, and not every one. The table records more than 85,000 clones, approximately 73% of them present only once. The sample comprised PBMCs. The receptors here all came from a woman aged 50 to 60 in good health and CMV-seropositive.

CDR3 DNA sequence: TGCGCCAGCAAAGCCCGGGGACAGGGTTACGAGCAGTACTTC. This gives the protein CASKARGQGYEQYF. This chain uses TRBV5-1 with TRBJ2-7; 9 bases fit TRBD1. The V gene's germline CDR1 is SGHRS and CDR2 YFSETQ. J lost 4 bases, V lost 6 bases, and 8 bases had no gene match. The CDR3 is made up of 14 amino acids. Full variable domain (remainder filled in from reference TRBV5-1 and TRBJ2-7): KAGVTQTPRYLIKTRGQQVTLSCSPISGHRSVSWYQQTPGQGLQFLFEYFSETQRNKGNFPGRFSGRQFSNSRSEMNVSTLELGDSALYLCASKARGQGYEQYFGPGTRLTVT.

To note about this clone: One end of the junction is discordant with germline, which a read error may explain. The V call is TRBV7-9, the J call TRBJ2-3, with 11 bases lining up with TRBD2. The length of the CDR3 is 17 residues. Germline CDR1 SEHNR, CDR2 FQNEAQ (reference sequence). For the CDR3, the DNA is TGTTCCAGCAGCCCTTTAGCGGGAGGGCCCCACACAGATACGCAGTATTTT. Its translation is CSSSPLAGGPHTDTQYF.

This chain links TRBV27 with TRBJ1-5; TRBD1 matches at 8 bases. Trimming took 6 bases from V and 3 from J; bases not matched to a gene: 10. The CDR3 is 16 residues long. Per the germline V gene, CDR1 is MNHEY and CDR2 is SMNVEV (reference sequence). CDR3 nucleotides: TGTGCCAGCAGGGGGGAGGGACAGGCGATCAATCAGCCCCAGCATTTT. Translation: CASRGEGQAINQPQHF.

The sample holds a few counts of this clone. The V call is TRBV11-2, the J call TRBJ2-7, with D hard to call. Germline assignment: CDR1 SGHAT and CDR2 FQNNGV. This CDR3 region has 11 residues. V was pared by 5 bases and J by 6 bases, with 8 bases between. The CDR3 reads CASSPSIEQYF. As DNA, the CDR3 is TGTGCCAGCAGCCCAAGCATCGAGCAGTACTTC. The full variable domain, completed using reference TRBV11-2 and TRBJ2-7, is EAGVAQSPRYKIIEKRQSVAFWCNPISGHATLYWYQQILGQGPKLLIQFQNNGVVDDSQLPKDRFSAERLKGVDSTLKIQPAKLEDSAVYLCASSPSIEQYFGPGTRLTVT.

This clone has a handful of counts. V and J are TRBV27 and TRBJ1-1; D perhaps matches TRBD1 (6 bases). Germline assignment: CDR1 MNHEY and CDR2 SMNVEV (reference sequence). V was clipped by 7 bases and J by 1 base, with 16 bases between them. This CDR3 has 15 residues. The CDR3 DNA reads as TGTGCCAGCACCACGTGGGACACCCCGAACACTGAAGCTTTCTTT. It translates to CASTTWDTPNTEAFF.

The rearrangement joins TRBV9 to TRBJ1-2; TRBD1 matches 7 bases. Trimming at V came to 2 bases and at J to 2 bases, leaving 12 bases not matched to a gene. CDR1 is SGDLS, CDR2 YYNGEE, per germline. CDR3 length equals 17 residues. The CDR3 bases are TGTGCCAGCAGCGTTCGGGTTTCAGGGGGTGAAAACTATGGCTACACCTTC. This encodes CASSVRVSGGENYGYTF.

The V gene is TRBV2, the J gene TRBJ2-5; D possibly corresponds to TRBD1 (6 bases). The J call may be wrong; the DNA end is better matched by TRBJ2-7. The CDR3 consists of 14 residues. The germline V gene has CDR1 SNHLY and CDR2 FYNNEI. The CDR3 is CASNRDKSSYEQYF. For the CDR3, the DNA is TGTGCCAGCAACCGGGACAAGAGCTCCTACGAGCAGTACTTC.

The rearrangement uses TRBV6-1 and TRBJ2-7; 7 bases agree with TRBD1. The trim removed 5 bases at V and 6 bases at J, leaving 4 bases unmatched. The germline gives CDR1 MNHNS, CDR2 SASEGT. The CDR3 has 12 amino acids. The CDR3 reads CASSTTGSEQYF. The CDR3 DNA follows: TGTGCCAGCAGTACGACAGGGTCCGAGCAGTACTTC.

This chain joins TRBV4-1 and TRBJ2-1; 10 bases line up with TRBD2. Germline V CDR1 and CDR2: MGHRA, YSYEKL. J was trimmed by 8 bases and V by 0 bases; bases with no gene match: 7. The CDR3 runs to 16 residues. Here the CDR3 DNA reads TGCGCCAGCAGCCAAGACCCTAGCGGGGGCGGCGATGAGCAGTTCTTC. Translating it yields CASSQDPSGGGDEQFF.

This chain joins TRBV27 and TRBJ2-7, with 9 bases aligning to TRBD2. V dropped 5 bases and J dropped 1; count of bases not matched to a gene: 3. The CDR3 contains 14 residues. Germline V gene data show CDR1 as MNHEY and CDR2 as SMNVEV (reference sequence). The CDR3 sequence: CASSTTSGSYEQYF. The CDR3 coding sequence is TGTGCCAGCAGTACGACTAGCGGATCCTACGAGCAGTACTTC.

J is TRBJ1-2 and V is TRBV5-5, with D possibly being TRBD1 (5 bases). V lost 2 bases, J lost 8 bases, and 22 bases lay in between. This CDR3 has 16 residues. Germline V gives CDR1 SGHKS, CDR2 YYEKEE (reference sequence). CDR3 amino acids: CASSLGVSEGLGGYTF. The CDR3 nucleotides read TGTGCCAGCAGCTTAGGAGTATCGGAGGGGCTTGGCGGCTACACCTTC.

The genes are TRBV11-2 and TRBJ2-5; D is uncertain. The J call may be mistaken, given a closer DNA end match to TRBJ2-7. Germline CDR1 reads SGHAT; CDR2 reads FQNNGV. The CDR3 consists of 11 residues. The CDR3 sequence: CASSLGLEQYF. CDR3 nucleotides: TGTGCCAGCAGCTTAGGACTCGAGCAGTACTTC.

This clone has a handful of counts. At one end, the junction sequence differs from germline, possibly due to a read error. The chain is built from TRBV7-3 and TRBJ2-7, with TRBD2 as a possible D gene (6 bases). CDR1 and CDR2 (germline): SGHTA, FQGTGA. This CDR3 has 13 residues. CDR3 sequence (DNA): TGTGCCAACAGCTTAGGAGGGGCCTACGAGCAGTACTTC. Translating gives CANSLGGAYEQYF.

As for this clone: Other DNA sequences in the sample encode the same CDR3. The chain joins TRBV2 to TRBJ1-2, with 10 bases identical to TRBD1. The CDR3 contains 16 residues. With 0 bases clipped from V and 8 bases from J, the junction kept 9 bases outside the gene matches. Germline CDR1 SNHLY, CDR2 FYNNEI. The DNA of the CDR3 is TGTGCCAGCAGTGAAGCGCTTCGGGACAGGGGAGGCGGCTACACCTTC. The encoded protein is CASSEALRDRGGGYTF.

This clone was seen a single time. J is TRBJ2-2 and V is TRBV7-9; the match to TRBD1 covers 9 bases. V was pared by 6 bases and J by 0 bases, with 2 bases of the junction left unmatched. The length of the CDR3 is 15 residues. Germline assignment: CDR1 SEHNR and CDR2 FQNEAQ (reference sequence). The CDR3: CASSRDRANTGELFF. Here the CDR3 DNA reads TGTGCCAGCAGTCGGGACAGGGCGAACACCGGGGAGCTGTTTTTT.

The chain links TRBV6-6 to TRBJ1-2, with D possibly matching TRBD1 (6 bases). In germline, CDR1 is MNHNY, CDR2 SVGAGI (reference sequence). There are 15 residues in the CDR3. The V and J ends lost 6 bases and 3 bases respectively, with 17 bases between them. The chain's CDR3 is CASSQGRQDYYGYTF. As DNA, the CDR3 is TGTGCCAGCAGCCAAGGGAGACAGGACTACTATGGCTACACCTTC.

The V and J genes are TRBV27 and TRBJ2-7; no clear D gene. The CDR3 is 11 residues long. The V end was cut by 6 bases, the J end by 6 bases, with 9 bases between. CDR1 is MNHEY and CDR2 is SMNVEV in the germline V gene (reference sequence). The CDR3 coding sequence is TGTGCCAGCAGCCGTAGAGGCGAGCAGTACTTC. Protein: CASSRRGEQYF.

The chain couples TRBV5-6 to TRBJ2-7; 9 bases are a match to TRBD1. This CDR3 contains 17 residues. The germline V gene has CDR1 SGHDT and CDR2 YYEEEE. The V gene end was trimmed by 3 bases and the J gene end by 5 bases; junction bases not matched to a gene: 15. The CDR3 sequence is CASSWVPGTGSFDEQYF. For the CDR3, the DNA is TGTGCCAGCAGCTGGGTCCCCGGGACAGGGTCTTTCGACGAGCAGTACTTC.

The chain uses TRBV5-1 and TRBJ2-2; D is possibly TRBD1 (5 bases). The CDR3 spans 16 residues. Trimming pared 5 bases from V and 2 bases from J, leaving 16 bases between. Germline CDR1 is SGHRS and CDR2 is YFSETQ. The CDR3 bases are TGCGCCAGCAGGGTCCAGGGCAATAGTAACACCGGGGAGCTGTTTTTT. Translated: CASRVQGNSNTGELFF.

CDR3 sequence (DNA): TGTGCTAGTGGTTCCGCGGGAGGGAGAGTCCCCTACAATGAGCAGTTCTTC. Translated: CASGSAGGRVPYNEQFF. This sequence joins TRBV12-5 and TRBJ2-1; 9 bases are a match to TRBD2. This CDR3 is built from 17 residues. Per germline, CDR1 LGHNT and CDR2 FRNRAP. J lost 2 bases, V lost 4 bases, and 9 bases had no gene match.